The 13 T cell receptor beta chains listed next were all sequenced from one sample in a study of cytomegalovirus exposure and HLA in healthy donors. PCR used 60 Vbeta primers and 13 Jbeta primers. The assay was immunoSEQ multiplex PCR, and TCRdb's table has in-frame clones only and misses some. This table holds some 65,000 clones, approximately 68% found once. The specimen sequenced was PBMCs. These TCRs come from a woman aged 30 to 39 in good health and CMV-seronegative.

CDR3 loop: CASNRQGNSPLHF. The CDR3 region has the DNA TGTGCCAGCAACCGACAGGGGAATTCACCCCTCCACTTT. V usage is TRBV6-5 and J usage is TRBJ1-6; TRBD1 matches at 8 bases. Germline V CDR1 and CDR2: MNHEY, SVGAGI. J gave up 7 bases and V 7 bases, and 3 bases lay outside the gene matches. There are 13 residues in the CDR3.

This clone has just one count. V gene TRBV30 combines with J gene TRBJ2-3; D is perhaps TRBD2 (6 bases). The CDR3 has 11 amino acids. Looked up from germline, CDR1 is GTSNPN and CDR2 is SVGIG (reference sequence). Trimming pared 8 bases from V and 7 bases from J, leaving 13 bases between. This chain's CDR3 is CAGNRGNTQYF. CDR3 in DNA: TGTGCCGGCAATCGGGGGAATACGCAGTATTTT.

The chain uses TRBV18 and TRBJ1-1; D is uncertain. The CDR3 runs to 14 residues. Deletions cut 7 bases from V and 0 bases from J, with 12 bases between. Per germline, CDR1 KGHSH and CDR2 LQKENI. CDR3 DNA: TGTGCCAGCTTTTACCTGGGCGTGAACACTGAAGCTTTCTTT. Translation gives CASFYLGVNTEAFF.

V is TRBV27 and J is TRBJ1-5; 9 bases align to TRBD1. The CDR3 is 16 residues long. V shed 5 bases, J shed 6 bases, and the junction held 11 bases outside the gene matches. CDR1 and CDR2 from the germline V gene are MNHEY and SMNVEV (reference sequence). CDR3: CASSHRGQGLGQPQHF. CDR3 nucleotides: TGTGCCAGCAGTCATCGGGGACAGGGCCTAGGTCAGCCCCAGCATTTT.

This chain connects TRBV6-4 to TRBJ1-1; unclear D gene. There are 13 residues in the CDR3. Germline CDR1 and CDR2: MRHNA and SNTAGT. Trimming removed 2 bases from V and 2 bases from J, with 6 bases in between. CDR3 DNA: TGTGCCAGCAGTGACAGCGATAACACTGAAGCTTTCTTT. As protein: CASSDSDNTEAFF.

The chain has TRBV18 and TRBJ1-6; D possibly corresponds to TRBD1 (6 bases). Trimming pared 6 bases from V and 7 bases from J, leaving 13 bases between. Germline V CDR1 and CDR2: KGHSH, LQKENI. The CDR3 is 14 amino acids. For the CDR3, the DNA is TGTGCCAGCTCCAGGGACACTCAGAATTCACCCCTCCACTTT. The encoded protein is CASSRDTQNSPLHF.

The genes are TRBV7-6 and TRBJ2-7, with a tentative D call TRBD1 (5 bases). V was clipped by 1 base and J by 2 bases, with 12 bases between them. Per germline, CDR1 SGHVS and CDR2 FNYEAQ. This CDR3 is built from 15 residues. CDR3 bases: TGTGCCAGCAGCTTAGTACAGGCTTTAACCTACGAGCAGTACTTC. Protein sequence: CASSLVQALTYEQYF.

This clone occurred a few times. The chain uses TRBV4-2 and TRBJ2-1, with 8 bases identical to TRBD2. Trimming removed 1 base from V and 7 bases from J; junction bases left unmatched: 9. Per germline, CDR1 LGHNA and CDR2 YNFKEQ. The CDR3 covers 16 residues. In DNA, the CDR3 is TGTGCCAGCAGCCAAGTTTCGGGGGGGGCCCAGAATGAGCAGTTCTTC. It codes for CASSQVSGGAQNEQFF.

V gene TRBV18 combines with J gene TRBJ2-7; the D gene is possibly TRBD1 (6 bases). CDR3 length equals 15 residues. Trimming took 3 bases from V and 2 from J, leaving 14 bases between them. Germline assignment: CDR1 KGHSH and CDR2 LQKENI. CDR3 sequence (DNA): TGTGCCAGCTCACCGCGACAGGAGCTAACCTACGAGCAGTACTTC. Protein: CASSPRQELTYEQYF.

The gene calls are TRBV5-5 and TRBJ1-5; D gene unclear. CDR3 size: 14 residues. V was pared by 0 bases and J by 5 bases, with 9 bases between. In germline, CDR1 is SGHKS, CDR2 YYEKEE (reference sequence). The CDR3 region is CASSLEGADQPQHF. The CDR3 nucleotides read TGTGCCAGCAGCTTGGAGGGAGCGGATCAGCCCCAGCATTTT.

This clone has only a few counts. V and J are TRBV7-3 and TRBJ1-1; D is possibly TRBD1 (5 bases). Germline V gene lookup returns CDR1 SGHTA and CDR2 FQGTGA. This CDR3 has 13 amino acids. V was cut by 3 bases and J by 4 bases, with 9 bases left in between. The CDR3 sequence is CASSLGGGTEAFF. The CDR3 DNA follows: TGTGCCAGCAGCTTGGGGGGGGGCACTGAAGCTTTCTTT.

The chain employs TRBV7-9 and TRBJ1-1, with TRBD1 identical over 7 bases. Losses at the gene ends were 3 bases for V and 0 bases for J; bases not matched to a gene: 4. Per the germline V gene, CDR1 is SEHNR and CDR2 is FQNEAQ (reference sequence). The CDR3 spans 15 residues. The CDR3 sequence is CASSLLQGMNTEAFF. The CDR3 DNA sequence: TGTGCCAGCAGCTTGTTACAGGGGATGAACACTGAAGCTTTCTTT.

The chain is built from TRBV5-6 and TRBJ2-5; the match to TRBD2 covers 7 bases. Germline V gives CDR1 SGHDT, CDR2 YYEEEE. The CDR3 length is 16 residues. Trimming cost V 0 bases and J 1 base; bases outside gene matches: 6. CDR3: CASSLEAGELQETQYF. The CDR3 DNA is TGTGCCAGCAGCTTGGAGGCGGGGGAGCTCCAAGAGACCCAGTACTTC.